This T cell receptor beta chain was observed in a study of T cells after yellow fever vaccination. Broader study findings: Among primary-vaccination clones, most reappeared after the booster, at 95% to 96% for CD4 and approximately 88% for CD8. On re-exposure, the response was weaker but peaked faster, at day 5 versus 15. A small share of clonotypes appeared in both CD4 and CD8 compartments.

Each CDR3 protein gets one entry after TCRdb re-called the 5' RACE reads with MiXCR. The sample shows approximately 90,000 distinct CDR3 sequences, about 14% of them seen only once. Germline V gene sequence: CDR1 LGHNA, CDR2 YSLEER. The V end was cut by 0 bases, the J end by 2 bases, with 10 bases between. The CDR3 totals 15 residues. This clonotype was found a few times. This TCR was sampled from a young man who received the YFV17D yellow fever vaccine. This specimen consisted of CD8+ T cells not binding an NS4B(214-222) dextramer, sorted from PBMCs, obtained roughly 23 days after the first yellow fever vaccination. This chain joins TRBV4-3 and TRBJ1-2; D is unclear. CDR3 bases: TGCGCCAGCAGCCAAGATCCCACGGAGAACTATGGCTACACCTTC. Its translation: CASSQDPTENYGYTF.